This T cell receptor beta chain was recorded in a study of shared clonotypes between healthy human individuals. Original methodology: There were no quality scores in the junction-only immunoSEQ sequences, so filtering differed. Profiling relied on immunoSEQ multiplex PCR, and the TCRdb table lists in-frame clones only, not all of them. V, J and clone size were drawn from that table, and D and trimming were deduced from the DNA. The data contain a few million clones, approximately 90% of them singletons. Germline-derived CDR1 and CDR2 are SGHRS and YFSETQ. The CDR3 is made up of 14 amino acids. The V end lost 0 bases, the J end lost 2 bases, and 9 bases lay between the germline ends. This clone was found once. This sample includes further DNA sequences coding for the same CDR3.

The sequence derives from a man aged 18 to 29 in good health. Some clones in this sample may be carry-over from other donors' samples. The material sequenced was naive CD4+ T cells from PBMCs. Documented subset: CD45RA+ positively selected. The V gene is TRBV5-1, the J gene TRBJ2-7; D uncertain. The CDR3: CASSLEGSTYEQYF. CDR3 nucleotides: TGCGCCAGCAGCTTGGAAGGGTCAACCTACGAGCAGTACTTC.